The TCR beta chain under discussion was sequenced for a study of vaccination and CD4 T cells after COVID-19. About the research overall: Six males and four females, two of them Hispanic, were enrolled as convalescents. Median time from second vaccine dose to sampling was about 70 days (14 to 241). Cultures that served as controls received a CEFX pool, an HIV-1 Nef pool, or no peptide.

Trimming took 6 bases from V and 3 from J, leaving 18 bases between them. The CDR3 contains 16 residues. Germline V gene lookup returns CDR1 KGHSH and CDR2 LQKENI. Described treatment: approximately 9-day PBMC culture with coronavirus spike peptide pools or control peptides (ViraFEST assay). Expanded clonotypes were found by TCR sequencing after peptide-pool stimulation (ViraFEST). The Oncomine TCR Beta short-read assay was applied to DNA of cultured CD4+ T cells. A single record per CDR3 protein comes from TCRdb applying MiXCR to the PCR reads. The table includes some 15,000 distinct CDR3 sequences, less than 50% detected once. On this clonotype itself: Its antigen is unidentified.

This receptor was taken from a human donor with COVID-19. Source material: cultured CD4+ T cells from blood. V and J are TRBV18 and TRBJ2-1; D is perhaps TRBD2 (5 bases). The CDR3 DNA follows: TGTGCCAGCTCGCTAAATTCAGGACTTAACTACAATGAGCAGTTCTTC. Translating it yields CASSLNSGLNYNEQFF.